This TCR beta chain was sequenced in a study of T cells in localized non-small cell lung cancer. This clone was counted once. Sequenced by immunoSEQ multiplex PCR; TCRdb stores in-frame clones only, minus some. The table records about 52,000 clones, just over 85% of them present only once. Trimming removed 2 bases from V and 8 bases from J, with 15 bases in between. CDR1 is KGHSH, CDR2 LQKENI, per germline. The CDR3 runs 14 residues. V is TRBV18 and J is TRBJ1-1; the D is unclear. This TCR derives from a male donor older than 55 with stage III squamous cell lung carcinoma. The sequencing used peripheral blood, collected before any cancer treatment. The CDR3 DNA is TGTGCCAGCTCACCAGAATCCGGGAGGGAGGAAGCTTTCTTT. It codes for CASSPESGREEAFF.